Shown below are 28 T cell receptor beta chains from a single sample sequenced in a study of T cell responses to AZD1222 COVID-19 vaccine. Clones were read by immunoSEQ multiplex PCR, and TCRdb kept only the in-frame ones, dropping some. The profile shows 75,000 to 90,000 clones, approximately 91% of them singletons. The starting material was peripheral blood, obtained on day 0 of AZD1222 vaccination. The receptors derive from an adult in good health.

V is TRBV5-8 and J is TRBJ1-5, with TRBD1 as a possible D gene (5 bases). Trimming shortened V by 7 bases and J by 3 bases, and 14 bases separated the two germline ends. Germline loops: CDR1 SGHTS, CDR2 YDEGEE. The CDR3 runs 14 residues. CDR3 DNA sequence: TGTGCCAGCTACGGGGCGGGTACCAATCAGCCCCAGCATTTT. It translates to CASYGAGTNQPQHF.

The rearrangement joins TRBV6-6 to TRBJ1-2; no reliable D call. V shed 2 bases and J shed 4 bases, with 5 bases lying between them. The CDR3 is made up of 12 amino acids. Germline V gene lookup returns CDR1 MNHNY and CDR2 SVGAGI (reference sequence). In DNA form, the CDR3 reads TGTGCCAGCAGTTACCCGGGCTATGGCTACACCTTC. Protein: CASSYPGYGYTF.

J is TRBJ1-2 and V is TRBV27; the match to TRBD1 covers 7 bases. This CDR3 region has 14 residues. Unmatched junction bases numbered 7, after V lost 5 bases and J lost 4 bases. Germline V gene data show CDR1 as MNHEY and CDR2 as SMNVEV (reference sequence). The CDR3 region has the DNA TGTGCCAGCAGTGCAAACAGGGGTCTCTATGGCTACACCTTC. Translating gives CASSANRGLYGYTF.

The rearrangement links TRBV7-9 to TRBJ1-1; TRBD1 agrees at 9 bases. Germline CDR1 SEHNR, CDR2 FQNEAQ (reference sequence). With V trimmed by 5 bases and J by 4 bases, 8 bases remained unmatched. The CDR3 runs 15 residues. The CDR3 DNA follows: TGTGCCAGCAGCCCCACCCTGACAGGGGGCACTGAAGCTTTCTTT. This translates into CASSPTLTGGTEAFF.

This clone appeared a single time. This chain uses TRBV15 with TRBJ1-2, with 12 bases fitting TRBD1. Looked up from germline, CDR1 is LNHNV and CDR2 is YYDKDF (reference sequence). Germline trimming cut 3 bases from V and 7 bases from J; bases unmatched to any gene: 6. The CDR3 contains 15 residues. CDR3 region: CATSRAGQGASGYTF. CDR3 nucleotides: TGTGCCACCAGCAGGGCGGGACAGGGGGCGTCTGGCTACACCTTC.

V gene TRBV5-1 combines with J gene TRBJ2-5, with 11 bases lining up with TRBD2. J lost 5 bases, V lost 2 bases, and 2 bases had no gene match. In germline, CDR1 is SGHRS, CDR2 YFSETQ. The CDR3 has 14 amino acids. The CDR3: CASSLGTSGETQYF. CDR3 in DNA: TGCGCCAGCAGCTTAGGGACTAGCGGCGAGACCCAGTACTTC. The full variable domain, its missing parts supplied by reference TRBV5-1 and TRBJ2-5, is KAGVTQTPRYLIKTRGQQVTLSCSPISGHRSVSWYQQTPGQGLQFLFEYFSETQRNKGNFPGRFSGRQFSNSRSEMNVSTLELGDSALYLCASSLGTSGETQYFGPGTRLLVL.

The chain joins TRBV10-3 to TRBJ1-1, with D uncertain. This CDR3 is built from 15 residues. Trimming removed 0 bases from V and 5 bases from J, with 13 bases in between. CDR1 and CDR2 (germline): ENHRY, SYGVKD. The CDR3 region has the DNA TGTGCCATCAGTGAGTCTATCCAAACGGGGACTGAAGCTTTCTTT. It specifies CAISESIQTGTEAFF.

The gene calls are TRBV6-5 and TRBJ1-1; TRBD1 matches 7 bases. The germline CDR1 and CDR2 sequences are MNHEY and SVGAGI. J was trimmed by 1 base and V by 6 bases; bases with no gene match: 5. This CDR3 comprises 14 residues. CDR3 nucleotides: TGTGCCAGCAGATGGACAGGACAGAACACTGAAGCTTTCTTT. This translates into CASRWTGQNTEAFF.

The chain is built from TRBV5-6 and TRBJ1-5; D not resolved. In germline, CDR1 is SGHDT, CDR2 YYEEEE. The CDR3 sequence is 13 residues long. Trimming removed 2 bases at V and 3 bases at J, with 6 bases between. In DNA form, the CDR3 reads TGTGCCAGCAGCTTCACACCCAATCAGCCCCAGCATTTT. It specifies CASSFTPNQPQHF.

The sample holds one count of this clone. The chain has TRBV6-5 and TRBJ1-1, with D hard to call. Trimming left V 6 bases short and J 1 base short, with 12 bases between. This CDR3 is 14 amino acids long. Germline-derived CDR1 and CDR2 are MNHEY and SVGAGI. For the CDR3, the DNA is TGTGCCAGCAGCACCAGACACCAGAACACTGAAGCTTTCTTT. This sequence encodes CASSTRHQNTEAFF.

The rearrangement uses TRBV2 and TRBJ2-3; TRBD2 might be the D (7 bases). The CDR3 runs 15 residues. V lost 8 bases and J lost 4, with 19 bases in between. CDR1 and CDR2 (germline): SNHLY, FYNNEI. Written as DNA, the CDR3 is TGTGCCAGCGCTTTAAAGGGCGGGGGCGCAGATACGCAGTATTTT. It encodes CASALKGGGADTQYF.

The chain employs TRBV28 and TRBJ1-1, with D possibly matching TRBD1 (5 bases). Germline V gene sequence: CDR1 MDHEN, CDR2 SYDVKM. The germline V and J ends were trimmed by 6 bases and 3 bases, with 14 bases remaining between them. The CDR3 runs to 14 residues. CDR3 nucleotides: TGTGCCAGCAGAGCTATTGGGACCTACACTGAAGCTTTCTTT. Amino acids: CASRAIGTYTEAFF.

This clone was observed once. The rearrangement joins TRBV6-5 to TRBJ1-1; a weak D match, TRBD1 (6 bases). The CDR3 has 14 amino acids. Germline CDR1 and CDR2: MNHEY and SVGAGI. V lost 4 bases and J lost 6, with 15 bases in between. The CDR3 nucleotides are TGTGCCAGCAGTTTACAGGGAGGCAACTCTGAAGCTTTCTTT. Encoded protein: CASSLQGGNSEAFF.

The chain recombines TRBV5-1 with TRBJ1-4, with 7 bases fitting TRBD1. Trimming at V came to 4 bases and at J to 0 bases, leaving 3 bases not matched to a gene. The germline gives CDR1 SGHRS, CDR2 YFSETQ. The CDR3 runs to 15 residues. This chain's CDR3 is CASSPTGATNEKLFF. The CDR3 bases are TGCGCCAGCAGCCCTACAGGGGCAACTAATGAAAAACTGTTTTTT.

The chain links TRBV5-5 to TRBJ1-1, with D hard to call. Germline values: CDR1 SGHKS, CDR2 YYEKEE (reference sequence). This CDR3 comprises 17 residues. V lost 1 base and J lost 0, with 16 bases in between. This chain's CDR3 is CASSLHLTASMNTEAFF. DNA for the CDR3: TGTGCCAGCAGCTTGCACCTGACGGCATCTATGAACACTGAAGCTTTCTTT.

This chain uses TRBV3-1 (or the pseudogene TRBV3-2) with TRBJ2-4; D remains unclear. The germline V gene has CDR1 LGHDT and CDR2 YNNKEL (reference sequence). The CDR3 runs 19 residues. The V gene lost 0 bases and the J gene lost 0 bases, with 18 bases spanning the gap. The CDR3 bases are TGTGCCAGCAGCCAAGATACCGGCGGACGAACCCTAGCCAAAAACATTCAGTACTTC. Protein product: CASSQDTGGRTLAKNIQYF.

The rearrangement links TRBV19 to TRBJ1-1, with TRBD1 as a possible D gene (5 bases). V dropped 3 bases and J dropped 2 bases, with 10 bases sitting between them. The CDR3 covers 14 residues. CDR1 is LNHDA, CDR2 SQIVND, per germline (reference sequence). CDR3 sequence: CASSMTVVNTEAFF. The CDR3 DNA reads TGTGCCAGTAGTATGACAGTAGTTAACACTGAAGCTTTCTTT.

The rearrangement joins TRBV23-1 to TRBJ1-3; D not certain. TRBV23-1 is an ORF; its function is uncertain. This CDR3 is 15 amino acids long. V lost 7 bases, J lost 0 bases, and 13 bases lay in between. Here the CDR3 DNA reads TGCGCCAGCATCAAAGACCGATACTCTGGAAACACCATATATTTT. Amino acid sequence: CASIKDRYSGNTIYF.

This rearrangement joins TRBV7-2 to TRBJ2-5; 7 bases match TRBD2. Unmatched junction bases numbered 8, after V lost 1 base and J lost 9 bases. The CDR3 runs 14 residues. Germline-derived CDR1 and CDR2 are SGHTA and FQGNSA. CDR3 sequence reads: CASSLEWGSGAQYF. CDR3 DNA sequence: TGTGCCAGCAGCTTAGAATGGGGGAGCGGGGCCCAGTACTTC.

The chain is built from TRBV7-2 and TRBJ2-1; 8 bases align to TRBD2. The CDR3 is 16 residues long. In germline, CDR1 is SGHTA, CDR2 FQGNSA. V dropped 1 base and J dropped 1; count of bases not matched to a gene: 3. In DNA form, the CDR3 reads TGTGCCAGCAGCTTAGTAGCGGGGAGATCCTACAATGAGCAGTTCTTC. It encodes CASSLVAGRSYNEQFF.

The chain carries TRBV23-1 and TRBJ2-7; D unresolved. TRBV23-1 is an open reading frame, and its role is uncertain. V lost 0 bases and J lost 2, with 2 bases in between. This CDR3 region has 12 residues. The CDR3: CASSQSTYEQYF. The CDR3 coding sequence is TGCGCCAGCAGTCAATCAACCTACGAGCAGTACTTC.

The sample holds a few counts of this clone. V is TRBV3-1 (or the pseudogene TRBV3-2) and J is TRBJ1-4; D is possibly TRBD1 (5 bases). Germline CDR1 and CDR2: LGHDT and YNNKEL (reference sequence). Trimming removed 6 bases from V and 0 bases from J, with 14 bases in between. The CDR3 runs to 16 residues. The CDR3: CASRPHLGATNEKLFF. The CDR3 region has the DNA TGTGCCAGCAGACCCCATCTGGGGGCAACTAATGAAAAACTGTTTTTT.

This chain links TRBV19 with TRBJ1-5; D is perhaps TRBD1 (5 bases). Germline lookup yields CDR1 LNHDA and CDR2 SQIVND (reference sequence). The CDR3 spans 15 residues. The V end lost 7 bases, the J end lost 4 bases, and 17 bases lay between the germline ends. CDR3 nucleotides: TGTGCCAGTACAGCCGGGGCAGGGTGGAATCAGCCCCAGCATTTT. Amino acids: CASTAGAGWNQPQHF. The whole variable domain, remainder taken from reference TRBV19 and TRBJ1-5, is DGGITQSPKYLFRKEGQNVTLSCEQNLNHDAMYWYRQDPGQGLRLIYYSQIVNDFQKGDIAEGYSVSREKKESFPLTVTSAQKNPTAFYLCASTAGAGWNQPQHFGDGTRLSIL.

V gene TRBV24-1 combines with J gene TRBJ1-5; 9 bases match TRBD1. The CDR3 has 16 amino acids. Germline assignment: CDR1 KGHDR and CDR2 SFDVKD. V lost 3 bases, J lost 4 bases, and 6 bases stayed unmatched. CDR3 in DNA: TGTGCCACCAGTGATCCGACAGGGGGGGGGAATCAGCCCCAGCATTTT. Translating it yields CATSDPTGGGNQPQHF.

This chain uses TRBV28 with TRBJ2-5; the D is unclear. Per germline, CDR1 MDHEN and CDR2 SYDVKM. This CDR3 is built from 14 residues. V gave up 5 bases and J gave up 1 base, with 11 bases separating them. This CDR3 reads CASSPRKTQETQYF. In DNA, the CDR3 is TGTGCCAGCAGTCCGCGCAAGACCCAAGAGACCCAGTACTTC.

This clone was observed a single time. The genes are TRBV5-1 and TRBJ2-3; perhaps TRBD1 as D (5 bases). V was pared by 0 bases and J by 0 bases, with 8 bases between. The length of the CDR3 is 15 residues. The germline V gene encodes CDR1 SGHRS and CDR2 YFSETQ. As DNA, the CDR3 is TGCGCCAGCAGCTTGGGGGCAGGGAGCACAGATACGCAGTATTTT. Encoded protein: CASSLGAGSTDTQYF.

The gene calls are TRBV28 and TRBJ2-6; D uncertain. Trimming shortened V by 1 base and J by 4 bases, and 8 bases separated the two germline ends. Germline V gene sequence: CDR1 MDHEN, CDR2 SYDVKM. The CDR3 contains 15 residues. The chain's CDR3 is CASSLSLGGANVLTF. The DNA for the CDR3 is TGTGCCAGCAGTTTATCCCTCGGCGGGGCCAACGTCCTGACTTTC.

V gene TRBV12-3 or TRBV12-4 combines with J gene TRBJ2-5; D gene uncertain. There are 12 residues in the CDR3. Trimming left V 3 bases short and J 5 bases short, with 7 bases between. CDR3 protein: CASSFSTETQYF. The CDR3 DNA sequence: TGTGCCAGCAGTTTCAGCACGGAGACCCAGTACTTC.